A selection of T cell receptor beta chains follows, all from one sample in a study of cytomegalovirus exposure and HLA in healthy donors. Libraries were prepared by immunoSEQ multiplex PCR; TCRdb keeps only in-frame clonotypes and omits some of them. The data show about 200,000 clones, 75% to 90% seen once. Sequencing was performed on PBMCs. These receptors were obtained from a woman aged 40 to 50 in good health and CMV-seronegative. Each CDR3 is given with its conserved first and last residue. The order of the fields is V gene, CDR3 length, clone size, D gene, J gene, CDR3 DNA, CDR3 protein. The D gene is left open where the match is weak. The size field is filled for only some rows; it gives once, few, many or a size class.

v_call: TRBV18; cdr3_length: 15; clone_size: NA; d_call: NA; j_call: TRBJ2-6; cdr3_nt: TGTGCCAGCTCAATGGGGGGCTCTGGGGCCAACGTCCTGACTTTC; cdr3_aa: CASSMGGSGANVLTF
v_call: TRBV5-1; cdr3_length: 17; clone_size: NA; d_call: TRBD2; j_call: TRBJ2-5; cdr3_nt: TGCGCCAGCAGCACTGGGATGACTAGCGGGAGCCGGGAGACCCAGTACTTC; cdr3_aa: CASSTGMTSGSRETQYF
v_call: TRBV10-1; cdr3_length: 13; clone_size: NA; d_call: NA; j_call: TRBJ1-1; cdr3_nt: TGCGCCAGCAGTTCACAGGGGAACACTGAAGCTTTCTTT; cdr3_aa: CASSSQGNTEAFF
v_call: TRBV19; cdr3_length: 15; clone_size: NA; d_call: TRBD1; j_call: TRBJ2-7; cdr3_nt: TGTGCCAGTAGTACCGGTGGCAGGGGGATCTACGAGCAGTACTTC; cdr3_aa: CASSTGGRGIYEQYF
v_call: TRBV18; cdr3_length: 14; clone_size: NA; d_call: NA; j_call: TRBJ2-7; cdr3_nt: TGTGCCAGCTCACCAAACAGTGCCGTCTACGAGCAGTACTTC; cdr3_aa: CASSPNSAVYEQYF
v_call: TRBV28; cdr3_length: 16; clone_size: NA; d_call: TRBD1; j_call: TRBJ1-1; cdr3_nt: TGTGCCAGCAGCGATGGGACAGGGGGAGCGGCAGCTGAAGCTTTCTTT; cdr3_aa: CASSDGTGGAAAEAFF
v_call: TRBV27; cdr3_length: 14; clone_size: NA; d_call: TRBD2; j_call: TRBJ2-7; cdr3_nt: TGTGCCAGCAGTTTATCGTATGGGGGGGACGAGCAGTACTTC; cdr3_aa: CASSLSYGGDEQYF
v_call: TRBV30; cdr3_length: 13; clone_size: NA; d_call: TRBD1; j_call: TRBJ1-2; cdr3_nt: TGTGCCTGCAATCGGGACAGGGTCTCTGGCTACACCTTC; cdr3_aa: CACNRDRVSGYTF
v_call: TRBV7-3; cdr3_length: 16; clone_size: NA; d_call: TRBD1; j_call: TRBJ2-7; cdr3_nt: TGTGCCAGCAGCTTAACTCAGGGGGTCACCAGGGAGGAGCAGTACTTC; cdr3_aa: CASSLTQGVTREEQYF
v_call: TRBV4-2; cdr3_length: 15; clone_size: NA; d_call: NA; j_call: TRBJ1-1; cdr3_nt: TGTGCCAGCAGCCAAGACGACAGGATGAACACTGAAGCTTTCTTT; cdr3_aa: CASSQDDRMNTEAFF
v_call: TRBV6-5; cdr3_length: 14; clone_size: NA; d_call: NA; j_call: TRBJ2-7; cdr3_nt: TGTGCCAGCAGTTACGCGCAAAGCTCCTACGAGCAGTACTTC; cdr3_aa: CASSYAQSSYEQYF
v_call: TRBV2; cdr3_length: 14; clone_size: NA; d_call: TRBD1; j_call: TRBJ2-2; cdr3_nt: TGTGCCAGCGACGGACAGGGGCTTCCCGGGGAGCTGTTTTTT; cdr3_aa: CASDGQGLPGELFF
v_call: TRBV2; cdr3_length: 13; clone_size: NA; d_call: NA; j_call: TRBJ1-1; cdr3_nt: TGTGCCAGCAAGAGGGATTTCAACACTGAAGCTTTCTTT; cdr3_aa: CASKRDFNTEAFF
v_call: TRBV7-9; cdr3_length: 18; clone_size: NA; d_call: NA; j_call: TRBJ1-1; cdr3_nt: TGTGCCAGCAACATGGACTCTTGGTGGGGACACCTGGAAACTGAAGCTTTCTTT; cdr3_aa: CASNMDSWWGHLETEAFF
v_call: TRBV13; cdr3_length: 15; clone_size: once; d_call: NA; j_call: TRBJ2-3; cdr3_nt: TGTGCCAGCAGCTTAAAGTGGCAGGGCACAGATACGCAGTATTTT; cdr3_aa: CASSLKWQGTDTQYF
v_call: TRBV2; cdr3_length: 14; clone_size: NA; d_call: NA; j_call: TRBJ1-5; cdr3_nt: TGTGCCAGCGAGGGGCAGGGGTTAGGTCAGCCCCAGCATTTT; cdr3_aa: CASEGQGLGQPQHF
v_call: TRBV19; cdr3_length: 17; clone_size: NA; d_call: TRBD2; j_call: TRBJ2-1; cdr3_nt: TGTGCCAGTAGTATAGTCGGTTGGAGCGGGAGGGTTAATGAGCAGTTCTTC; cdr3_aa: CASSIVGWSGRVNEQFF
v_call: TRBV30; cdr3_length: 17; clone_size: NA; d_call: TRBD2; j_call: TRBJ2-1; cdr3_nt: TGTGCCTGGAGAATTAGGGGCGGGAGAGGGTCTGGCAATGAGCAGTTCTTC; cdr3_aa: CAWRIRGGRGSGNEQFF
v_call: TRBV2; cdr3_length: 16; clone_size: few; d_call: NA; j_call: TRBJ1-5; cdr3_nt: TGTGCCAGCAGTGACCAGGGGACTAGCGGCAATCAGCCCCAGCATTTT; cdr3_aa: CASSDQGTSGNQPQHF
v_call: TRBV27; cdr3_length: 13; clone_size: NA; d_call: TRBD1; j_call: TRBJ1-2; cdr3_nt: TGTGCCAGCGGACAGGGTCCCTACTATGGCTACACCTTC; cdr3_aa: CASGQGPYYGYTF
v_call: TRBV28; cdr3_length: 15; clone_size: NA; d_call: TRBD1; j_call: TRBJ2-7; cdr3_nt: TGTGCCAGCAGTTTAGCCGGGACAGGGGCCTACGAGCAGTACTTC; cdr3_aa: CASSLAGTGAYEQYF
v_call: TRBV27; cdr3_length: 16; clone_size: once; d_call: TRBD2; j_call: TRBJ2-7; cdr3_nt: TGTGCCAGCAGTTTATTGAGGACTAGCGGGGCCTACGAGCAGTACTTC; cdr3_aa: CASSLLRTSGAYEQYF
v_call: TRBV7-9; cdr3_length: 16; clone_size: NA; d_call: NA; j_call: TRBJ1-1; cdr3_nt: TGTGCCAGCAGCTTAGTAGGTATGGGGCGGGACGGTGAAGCTTTCTTT; cdr3_aa: CASSLVGMGRDGEAFF
v_call: TRBV9; cdr3_length: 13; clone_size: NA; d_call: NA; j_call: TRBJ2-5; cdr3_nt: TGTGCCAGCAGCTCGGAGGCGAAAGAGACCCAGTACTTC; cdr3_aa: CASSSEAKETQYF
v_call: TRBV7-9; cdr3_length: 17; clone_size: NA; d_call: TRBD2; j_call: TRBJ2-3; cdr3_nt: TGTGCCAGCAGCGGAAGACTAGCGGACATTGACGCAGATACGCAGTATTTT; cdr3_aa: CASSGRLADIDADTQYF
v_call: TRBV9; cdr3_length: 18; clone_size: NA; d_call: TRBD2; j_call: TRBJ2-5; cdr3_nt: TGTGCCAGCAGCCAAAATGAAGTTGGTCTAGCGGGATCGGAGACCCAGTACTTC; cdr3_aa: CASSQNEVGLAGSETQYF
v_call: TRBV30; cdr3_length: 12; clone_size: NA; d_call: NA; j_call: TRBJ1-1; cdr3_nt: TGTGCCTGGCGGCGGGACAACACTGAAGCTTTCTTT; cdr3_aa: CAWRRDNTEAFF
v_call: TRBV29-1; cdr3_length: 14; clone_size: NA; d_call: NA; j_call: TRBJ1-4; cdr3_nt: TGCAGCGTTGTCGGGAGCCCAACTAATGAAAAACTGTTTTTT; cdr3_aa: CSVVGSPTNEKLFF
v_call: TRBV4-1; cdr3_length: 16; clone_size: NA; d_call: TRBD2; j_call: TRBJ2-1; cdr3_nt: TGCGCCAGCAGCCAAGAGGCTAGCGGATATTACAATGAGCAGTTCTTC; cdr3_aa: CASSQEASGYYNEQFF
v_call: TRBV5-1; cdr3_length: 16; clone_size: NA; d_call: TRBD2; j_call: TRBJ2-3; cdr3_nt: TGCGCCAGCAGACCGTGGACTAGCGGGAGGACAGATACGCAGTATTTT; cdr3_aa: CASRPWTSGRTDTQYF
v_call: TRBV2; cdr3_length: 18; clone_size: NA; d_call: NA; j_call: TRBJ2-1; cdr3_nt: TGTGCCAGCAGTGAATTAGGTGCGTCCAGGGGACACTACAATGAGCAGTTCTTC; cdr3_aa: CASSELGASRGHYNEQFF
v_call: TRBV27; cdr3_length: 13; clone_size: NA; d_call: NA; j_call: TRBJ2-1; cdr3_nt: TGTGCCAGCAGTTTCTTCGGGGTCAATGAGCAGTTCTTC; cdr3_aa: CASSFFGVNEQFF
v_call: TRBV6-5; cdr3_length: 14; clone_size: NA; d_call: NA; j_call: TRBJ1-2; cdr3_nt: TGTGCCAGCAGTTTCTCGGGGGGGGGCTATGGCTACACCTTC; cdr3_aa: CASSFSGGGYGYTF
v_call: TRBV12-5; cdr3_length: 13; clone_size: NA; d_call: NA; j_call: TRBJ2-6; cdr3_nt: TGTGCTAGTGCCGGAGACGGGGCCAACGTCCTGACTTTC; cdr3_aa: CASAGDGANVLTF
v_call: TRBV29-1; cdr3_length: 12; clone_size: NA; d_call: NA; j_call: TRBJ2-7; cdr3_nt: TGCAGCGTTGCGGGGGATGGCCGCGAGCAGTACTTC; cdr3_aa: CSVAGDGREQYF
v_call: TRBV5-4; cdr3_length: 13; clone_size: NA; d_call: TRBD1; j_call: TRBJ2-7; cdr3_nt: TGTGCCAGCAGCTTACAGGGGGCTAGCGAGCAGTACTTC; cdr3_aa: CASSLQGASEQYF
v_call: TRBV5-1; cdr3_length: 15; clone_size: NA; d_call: TRBD1; j_call: TRBJ1-2; cdr3_nt: TGCGCCAGCAGCTCAGGACAGGGAACCAACTATGGCTACACCTTC; cdr3_aa: CASSSGQGTNYGYTF
v_call: TRBV5-1; cdr3_length: 15; clone_size: NA; d_call: NA; j_call: TRBJ2-4; cdr3_nt: TGCGCCAGCAGCCTCTCAGATCCCGCAGGGGGAGGTCAGTACTTC; cdr3_aa: CASSLSDPAGGGQYF
v_call: TRBV15; cdr3_length: 14; clone_size: NA; d_call: TRBD1; j_call: TRBJ2-3; cdr3_nt: TGTGCCACCAGTCCGGGACAGGGCACAGATACGCAGTATTTT; cdr3_aa: CATSPGQGTDTQYF
v_call: TRBV5-1; cdr3_length: 13; clone_size: NA; d_call: TRBD2; j_call: TRBJ2-1; cdr3_nt: TGCGCCAGCAGCTGGGACGGGGGGGATGAGCAGTTCTTC; cdr3_aa: CASSWDGGDEQFF
v_call: TRBV29-1; cdr3_length: 14; clone_size: once; d_call: TRBD1; j_call: TRBJ1-5; cdr3_nt: TGCAGCGTTACGACAGGGAATAGCAATCAGCCCCAGCATTTT; cdr3_aa: CSVTTGNSNQPQHF
v_call: TRBV19; cdr3_length: 14; clone_size: NA; d_call: NA; j_call: TRBJ1-1; cdr3_nt: TGTGCCAGTAGTATTGGTCCCAGGAACACTGAAGCTTTCTTT; cdr3_aa: CASSIGPRNTEAFF
v_call: TRBV7-2; cdr3_length: 13; clone_size: NA; d_call: NA; j_call: TRBJ2-7; cdr3_nt: TGTGCCAGCAGCTTGCGGAGGGCGGGAGAGCAGTACTTC; cdr3_aa: CASSLRRAGEQYF
v_call: TRBV28; cdr3_length: 16; clone_size: NA; d_call: NA; j_call: TRBJ1-5; cdr3_nt: TGTGCCAGCATTAGTCGTTGGGGCGATAGCAATCAGCCCCAGCATTTT; cdr3_aa: CASISRWGDSNQPQHF
v_call: TRBV19; cdr3_length: 15; clone_size: once; d_call: TRBD2; j_call: TRBJ2-3; cdr3_nt: TGTGCCAGTAGTATTCCCGGGGGGAAGACAGATACGCAGTATTTT; cdr3_aa: CASSIPGGKTDTQYF
v_call: TRBV27; cdr3_length: 18; clone_size: NA; d_call: NA; j_call: TRBJ2-6; cdr3_nt: TGTGCCAGCACCCCCACCATGCGGGGAAGGGCTGGGGCCAACGTCCTGACTTTC; cdr3_aa: CASTPTMRGRAGANVLTF
v_call: TRBV27; cdr3_length: 13; clone_size: few; d_call: NA; j_call: TRBJ2-7; cdr3_nt: TGTGCCAGCAGTTTAGTGGGGGGCTACGAGCAGTACTTC; cdr3_aa: CASSLVGGYEQYF
v_call: TRBV2; cdr3_length: 16; clone_size: once; d_call: TRBD1; j_call: TRBJ1-3; cdr3_nt: TGTGCCAGCAGTGGGCGGGGACAGGGCATTGGAAACACCATATATTTT; cdr3_aa: CASSGRGQGIGNTIYF